This T cell receptor (beta chain) was sequenced for a study of neoadjuvant anti-PD-1 for oral cavity cancer. Study-level findings and limits: Larger post-treatment preexisting tumor clones tracked with greater tumor shrinkage.

Using immunoSEQ multiplex PCR, the repertoire was profiled, and TCRdb retains in-frame clones only, with some absent. The sample holds approximately 21,000 clones, around 45% seen once. A word on this clone: Its cognate antigen is unknown.

Time point described: after neoadjuvant nivolumab, at surgical resection. Stage II-IVA oral cavity squamous cell carcinoma was new and untreated by systemic or radiation therapy. Germline V gene sequence: CDR1 SGDLS, CDR2 YYNGEE. Trimming took 0 bases from V and 6 from J, leaving 19 bases between them. This CDR3 is built from 16 residues. V gene TRBV9 combines with J gene TRBJ2-7; possibly TRBD1 for D (6 bases). The TCR was taken from a person aged 35-79 years with oral cavity squamous cell carcinoma. Source: tumor tissue, taken after nivolumab (anti-PD-1) treatment. The CDR3 here is CASSVGPQGPLGEQYF. The DNA of the CDR3 is TGTGCCAGCAGCGTAGGTCCCCAGGGGCCCTTAGGCGAGCAGTACTTC.